This TCR beta chain was profiled in a study of shared clonotypes between healthy human individuals. Study-wide results and caveats: At large depth, rarefaction still showed sorted-subset sequencing to be incomplete.

TCRdb keeps only in-frame clones here, not all; method: immunoSEQ multiplex PCR. The sample shows around 2,000,000 clones, 90% to 95% of them seen only once. The CDR3 runs to 12 residues. Germline V CDR1 and CDR2: SGHTA, FQGNSA. V dropped 1 base and J dropped 5 bases, with 6 bases sitting between them. Worth noting for this clone: As yet, its antigen is unknown.

Sequences were obtained from naive CD4+ T cells sorted from blood. Noted subset: CD45RA+ positively selected. The rearrangement links TRBV7-2 to TRBJ2-7; no clear D. This sequence was found in a man between 18 and 35 years old in good health. The DNA for the CDR3 is TGTGCCAGCAGCTTAGATAAGAACGAGCAGTACTTC. Its translation: CASSLDKNEQYF.